Listed below are T cell receptor beta chains from one sample, sequenced in a study of blood T cell repertoires in COVID-19. Measured with immunoSEQ multiplex PCR; TCRdb has only the in-frame clones, and not every one. Seen here are a few hundred thousand clones, around 89% observed once, and the top ten hold about 6%. Sequencing was done on a sample of peripheral blood. These receptors all stem from a woman aged 50 to 65 with COVID-19, enrolled during active disease. Each CDR3 is given with its conserved first and last residue. Each record gives: V gene, D gene, clone size, J gene, CDR3 protein, CDR3 DNA. A D gene is named only where the DNA matches it firmly. The size of a clone is reported for some rows only, either as once, few or many, or as a class for expanded clones.

v_gene: TRBV25-1; d_gene: TRBD1; abundance: -; j_gene: TRBJ1-2; CDR3aa: CASSELRGGTGVGYTF; CDR3nt: TGTGCCAGCAGTGAACTGAGGGGGGGGACAGGGGTTGGCTACACCTTC
v_gene: TRBV4-2; d_gene: -; abundance: -; j_gene: TRBJ2-7; CDR3aa: CASSHRPSYEQYF; CDR3nt: TGTGCCAGCAGCCACAGGCCCTCCTACGAGCAGTACTTC
v_gene: TRBV24-1; d_gene: -; abundance: -; j_gene: TRBJ1-2; CDR3aa: CATSDARQPKSGYTF; CDR3nt: TGTGCCACCAGTGACGCCCGACAGCCTAAGTCTGGCTACACCTTC
v_gene: TRBV19; d_gene: TRBD1; abundance: -; j_gene: TRBJ1-1; CDR3aa: CASSFGQGKAFF; CDR3nt: TGTGCCAGTAGTTTTGGACAGGGTAAAGCTTTCTTT
v_gene: TRBV5-5; d_gene: TRBD1; abundance: -; j_gene: TRBJ2-7; CDR3aa: CASSLRGRTAYEQYF; CDR3nt: TGTGCCAGCAGCTTGAGGGGGCGTACAGCCTACGAGCAGTACTTC
v_gene: TRBV7-9; d_gene: TRBD1; abundance: -; j_gene: TRBJ2-7; CDR3aa: CASSSWDRGQYEQYF; CDR3nt: TGTGCCAGCAGTTCCTGGGACAGGGGGCAATACGAGCAGTACTTC
v_gene: TRBV18; d_gene: -; abundance: -; j_gene: TRBJ1-1; CDR3aa: CASSPGREKINEAFF; CDR3nt: TGTGCCAGCTCACCTGGCAGGGAAAAAATAAATGAAGCTTTCTTT
v_gene: TRBV6-1; d_gene: TRBD1; abundance: -; j_gene: TRBJ1-2; CDR3aa: CASSEATGGNYGYTF; CDR3nt: TGTGCCAGCAGTGAAGCGACAGGGGGCAACTATGGCTACACCTTC
v_gene: TRBV7-3; d_gene: TRBD2; abundance: -; j_gene: TRBJ2-1; CDR3aa: CASSLRGRLAEESTYNEQFF; CDR3nt: TGTGCCAGCAGCTTAAGAGGGAGACTAGCGGAGGAGTCCACCTACAATGAGCAGTTCTTC
v_gene: TRBV19; d_gene: -; abundance: -; j_gene: TRBJ1-5; CDR3aa: CASKVSGNQPQHF; CDR3nt: TGTGCCAGTAAGGTCTCGGGGAATCAGCCCCAGCATTTT
v_gene: TRBV19; d_gene: -; abundance: -; j_gene: TRBJ1-5; CDR3aa: CASSIRVWQPQHF; CDR3nt: TGTGCCAGTAGTATCAGGGTTTGGCAGCCCCAGCATTTT
v_gene: TRBV7-6; d_gene: -; abundance: -; j_gene: TRBJ1-1; CDR3aa: CASSLTENTEAFF; CDR3nt: TGTGCCAGCAGCTTAACAGAAAACACTGAAGCTTTCTTT
v_gene: TRBV14; d_gene: -; abundance: -; j_gene: TRBJ2-3; CDR3aa: CASSQVVAVSTDTQYF; CDR3nt: TGTGCCAGCAGCCAAGTCGTAGCGGTTAGCACAGATACGCAGTATTTT
v_gene: TRBV11-3; d_gene: TRBD1; abundance: -; j_gene: TRBJ2-5; CDR3aa: CASSRTGGPQETQYF; CDR3nt: TGTGCCAGCAGCAGGACAGGGGGACCCCAAGAGACCCAGTACTTC
v_gene: TRBV30; d_gene: -; abundance: -; j_gene: TRBJ2-3; CDR3aa: CAWSVHTDTQYF; CDR3nt: TGTGCCTGGAGTGTACACACAGATACGCAGTATTTT
v_gene: TRBV4-3; d_gene: TRBD1; abundance: few; j_gene: TRBJ1-4; CDR3aa: CASSQEGGFSEKLFF; CDR3nt: TGCGCCAGCAGCCAAGAAGGGGGCTTCAGTGAAAAACTGTTTTTT
v_gene: TRBV10-2; d_gene: TRBD1; abundance: -; j_gene: TRBJ2-7; CDR3aa: CASSDLGQGSSYEQYF; CDR3nt: TGCGCCAGCAGTGACTTAGGACAGGGGAGCTCCTACGAGCAGTACTTC
v_gene: TRBV10-3; d_gene: TRBD2; abundance: once; j_gene: TRBJ2-1; CDR3aa: CAISEPKGSGRAPNEQFF; CDR3nt: TGTGCCATCAGTGAGCCCAAAGGGTCCGGGAGGGCCCCCAATGAGCAGTTCTTC
v_gene: TRBV7-9; d_gene: -; abundance: -; j_gene: TRBJ1-6; CDR3aa: CASSPGQSSYNSPLHF; CDR3nt: TGTGCCAGCAGCCCGGGACAAAGCTCCTATAATTCACCCCTCCACTTT
v_gene: TRBV11-2; d_gene: -; abundance: -; j_gene: TRBJ2-3; CDR3aa: CASSPKYSRNTDTQYF; CDR3nt: TGTGCCAGCAGCCCCAAATATAGCCGTAACACAGATACGCAGTATTTT
v_gene: TRBV7-9; d_gene: TRBD1; abundance: -; j_gene: TRBJ2-3; CDR3aa: CASSLNRGSADTQYF; CDR3nt: TGTGCCAGCAGCTTAAACAGGGGTAGCGCAGATACGCAGTATTTT
v_gene: TRBV30; d_gene: -; abundance: once; j_gene: TRBJ1-3; CDR3aa: CAWSVRGSGGNTIYF; CDR3nt: TGTGCCTGGAGTGTACGGGGATCGGGTGGAAACACCATATATTTT
v_gene: TRBV11-2; d_gene: -; abundance: -; j_gene: TRBJ2-7; CDR3aa: CASSTTYGQEQYF; CDR3nt: TGTGCCAGCAGCACTACCTACGGTCAGGAGCAGTACTTC
v_gene: TRBV5-1; d_gene: TRBD2; abundance: -; j_gene: TRBJ2-7; CDR3aa: CASSLVAGGSYEQYF; CDR3nt: TGCGCCAGCAGCTTGGTGGCGGGAGGCTCCTACGAGCAGTACTTC
v_gene: TRBV7-9; d_gene: -; abundance: -; j_gene: TRBJ1-1; CDR3aa: CASSPGQKNTEAFF; CDR3nt: TGTGCCAGCAGCCCCGGACAGAAGAACACTGAAGCTTTCTTT
v_gene: TRBV6-1; d_gene: TRBD1; abundance: -; j_gene: TRBJ2-7; CDR3aa: CASSEGTGGPYEQYF; CDR3nt: TGTGCCAGCAGTGAGGGGACAGGGGGTCCCTACGAGCAGTACTTC
v_gene: TRBV19; d_gene: -; abundance: -; j_gene: TRBJ2-1; CDR3aa: CASSTVRGPPYNEQFF; CDR3nt: TGTGCCAGTAGTACCGTGCGGGGTCCTCCTTACAATGAGCAGTTCTTC